This TCR beta chain stems from a study of blood T cell repertoires in COVID-19. Study details: Researchers got acute and convalescent COVID-19 samples from the United States, Italy and Spain.

The CDR3 consists of 17 residues. The germline gives CDR1 SGHTA, CDR2 FQGNSA. Trimming cost V 1 base and J 2 bases; bases outside gene matches: 7. Measured with immunoSEQ multiplex PCR; TCRdb has only the in-frame clones, and not every one. The sample includes about 33,000 clones, about 90% of them seen just once. The rearrangement uses TRBV7-2 and TRBJ2-5; TRBD2 aligns across 10 bases. The TCR was taken from a human donor in a cohort sampled during active COVID-19. Material: peripheral blood. As DNA, the CDR3 is TGTGCCAGCAGCTTAGAGGCGGGACTAGCGCATCAAGAGACCCAGTACTTC. Its translation is CASSLEAGLAHQETQYF. Together with reference TRBV7-2 and TRBJ2-5, the CDR3 gives the full variable domain: GAGVSQSPSNKVTEKGKDVELRCDPISGHTALYWYRQSLGQGLEFLIYFQGNSAPDKSGLPSDRFSAERTGGSVSTLTIQRTQQEDSAVYLCASSLEAGLAHQETQYFGPGTRLLVL.